Each of the 17 T cell receptor beta chains below was sequenced from the same sample in a study of shared clonotypes between healthy human individuals. Using immunoSEQ multiplex PCR, the repertoire was profiled, and TCRdb retains in-frame clones only, with some absent. The sample yields 550,000 to 750,000 clones, nearly 97% seen once. The naive CD8 fraction comprised CD45RO-negative cells positively selected for CCR7 and excluded terminally differentiated effector memory CD45RA+ cells. Sequences were obtained from naive CD8+ T cells sorted from blood. These receptors originate from a woman aged 25 to 39 in good health.

The rearrangement links TRBV2 to TRBJ2-7, with D possibly being TRBD2 (5 bases). V dropped 1 base and J dropped 3 bases, with 7 bases sitting between them. The CDR3 has 13 amino acids. CDR1 and CDR2 (germline): SNHLY, FYNNEI. CDR3 sequence reads: CASSEDGVYEQYF. The CDR3 DNA sequence: TGTGCCAGCAGTGAAGACGGGGTCTACGAGCAGTACTTC.

CDR3 nucleotide sequence: TGTGCCAGCAGCGTAGGTTCGGGCGCTATGAACACTGAAGCTTTCTTT. Translating it yields CASSVGSGAMNTEAFF. V is TRBV9 and J is TRBJ1-1, with D unclear. V was cut by 0 bases and J by 0 bases, with 12 bases left in between. Germline V gene sequence: CDR1 SGDLS, CDR2 YYNGEE. The CDR3 covers 16 residues.

The V and J genes are TRBV19 and TRBJ2-7; TRBD1 might be the D (6 bases). Germline V lookup: CDR1 LNHDA, CDR2 SQIVND (reference sequence). The CDR3 loop spans 14 amino acids. The V end was cut by 5 bases, the J end by 4 bases, with 15 bases between. Here the CDR3 DNA reads TGTGCCAGTAGTGAGGCAGGGGCTTCATACGAGCAGTACTTC. As protein: CASSEAGASYEQYF.

This chain links TRBV7-9 with TRBJ1-2; D gene unclear. There are 12 residues in the CDR3. Germline V gene sequence: CDR1 SEHNR, CDR2 FQNEAQ (reference sequence). V was clipped by 5 bases and J by 3 bases, with 7 bases between them. DNA of the CDR3: TGTGCCAGCAGCGGAGGGCACTATGGCTACACCTTC. Encoded protein: CASSGGHYGYTF. Filled out from reference TRBV7-9 and TRBJ1-2, the complete variable domain reads DTGVSQNPRHKITKRGQNVTFRCDPISEHNRLYWYRQTLGQGPEFLTYFQNEAQLEKSRLLSDRFSAERPKGSFSTLEIQRTEQGDSAMYLCASSGGHYGYTFGSGTRLTVV.

The J gene is TRBJ1-4, the V gene TRBV27, with TRBD1 identical over 10 bases. CDR3 length: 16 residues. Germline V CDR1 and CDR2: MNHEY, SMNVEV (reference sequence). Trimming took 6 bases from V and 2 from J; bases not matched to a gene: 6. The CDR3 nucleotides are TGTGCCAGCAGCCGGGACAGGGGATCCACTAATGAAAAACTGTTTTTT. Translating it yields CASSRDRGSTNEKLFF.

The chain uses TRBV5-8 and TRBJ2-1; D gene ambiguous. CDR3 length: 15 residues. Germline V gives CDR1 SGHTS, CDR2 YDEGEE. Trimming cost V 0 bases and J 12 bases, with 19 bases left between them. CDR3 sequence (DNA): TGTGCCAGCAGCTTGGGTCTGGCCCTCCAGCACGGGCAGTTCTTC. Its protein product is CASSLGLALQHGQFF.

V usage is TRBV2 and J usage is TRBJ1-4; TRBD1 aligns across 7 bases. V lost 5 bases and J lost 0; bases outside the gene matches: 12. CDR3 length: 18 residues. Germline CDR1 is SNHLY and CDR2 is FYNNEI. CDR3 coding DNA: TGTGCCAGCAGTTGGATAGGGGGCGTTTACTCAACTAATGAAAAACTGTTTTTT. It encodes CASSWIGGVYSTNEKLFF.

The chain carries TRBV27 and TRBJ1-1; the D gene is possibly TRBD1 (6 bases). Germline V CDR1 and CDR2: MNHEY, SMNVEV (reference sequence). The CDR3 sequence is 15 residues long. V was shortened by 4 bases and J by 5 bases, with 17 bases between the two germline ends. The CDR3 region has the DNA TGTGCCAGCAGTTCGGGGGGGCTGGCGGGGACTGAAGCTTTCTTT. It specifies CASSSGGLAGTEAFF.

The chain couples TRBV28 to TRBJ2-3, with 7 bases that match TRBD1. From germline, CDR1 is MDHEN and CDR2 SYDVKM. V lost 4 bases and J lost 2; bases outside the gene matches: 6. There are 15 residues in the CDR3. This CDR3 is CASSSKGTDTDTQYF. In nucleotides, the CDR3 is TGTGCCAGCAGTTCCAAGGGGACAGACACAGATACGCAGTATTTT.

The chain carries TRBV5-4 and TRBJ2-7, with 9 bases that match TRBD2. The V and J ends lost 1 base and 4 bases, in that order; junction bases with no gene match: 6. Looked up from germline, CDR1 is SGHNT and CDR2 is YYREEE (reference sequence). The CDR3 totals 15 residues. CDR3 region: CASSLRPSGVYEQYF. CDR3 nucleotide sequence: TGTGCCAGCAGCTTGAGGCCTAGCGGGGTGTACGAGCAGTACTTC. The variable domain in full, with the rest retrieved from reference TRBV5-4 and TRBJ2-7, is ETGVTQSPTHLIKTRGQQVTLRCSSQSGHNTVSWYQQALGQGPQFIFQYYREEENGRGNFPPRFSGLQFPNYSSELNVNALELDDSALYLCASSLRPSGVYEQYFGPGTRLTVT.

V gene TRBV27 combines with J gene TRBJ2-3; 10 bases line up with TRBD2. This CDR3 region has 13 residues. V gave up 4 bases and J gave up 6 bases; unmatched junction bases: 1. Germline V gives CDR1 MNHEY, CDR2 SMNVEV (reference sequence). In DNA, the CDR3 is TGTGCCAGCAGTTATAGCGGGAGGGATACGCAGTATTTT. Its translation: CASSYSGRDTQYF.

The chain employs TRBV27 and TRBJ2-1, with 7 nucleotides matching TRBD2. Germline trimming cut 2 bases from V and 6 bases from J; bases unmatched to any gene: 1. In germline, CDR1 is MNHEY, CDR2 SMNVEV (reference sequence). This CDR3 spans 13 amino acids. CDR3 DNA sequence: TGTGCCAGCAGTTTACCGGGAGGCAATGAGCAGTTCTTC. This translates into CASSLPGGNEQFF.

CDR3 residues: CASRVNTEAFF. The CDR3 DNA reads as TGTGCCAGCAGGGTAAATACTGAAGCTTTCTTT. The chain joins TRBV27 to TRBJ1-1; no clear D gene. Germline V gene data show CDR1 as MNHEY and CDR2 as SMNVEV (reference sequence). Trimming cost V 6 bases and J 5 bases, with 7 bases left between them. This CDR3 contains 11 residues.

The chain couples TRBV4-1 to TRBJ2-2; D might be TRBD1 or TRBD2, each matching 6 bases. The V gene lost 3 bases and the J gene lost 5 bases, with 16 bases spanning the gap. In germline, CDR1 is MGHRA, CDR2 YSYEKL. The length of the CDR3 is 16 residues. The CDR3 DNA reads TGCGCCAGCAGCCACCGAGGGGGGATGATAACCGGGGAGCTGTTTTTT. Its protein product is CASSHRGGMITGELFF.

This clone was picked up one time. This sequence joins TRBV27 and TRBJ2-4, with D maybe TRBD2 (6 bases). Germline V gives CDR1 MNHEY, CDR2 SMNVEV (reference sequence). Trimming stripped 6 bases from V and 8 bases from J, with 14 bases between. The CDR3 loop spans 13 amino acids. The CDR3 DNA sequence: TGTGCCAGCAGGGCCGGGACTTCTCACATTCAGTACTTC. Translation: CASRAGTSHIQYF.

This clone showed up just once. The chain links TRBV19 to TRBJ1-5; tentative D call: TRBD1 (6 bases). Trimming stripped 5 bases from V and 7 bases from J, with 15 bases between. The CDR3 length is 14 residues. Germline loops: CDR1 LNHDA, CDR2 SQIVND (reference sequence). This chain's CDR3 is CASSPRGGLQPQHF. In nucleotides, the CDR3 is TGTGCCAGTAGTCCCCGAGGGGGTCTACAGCCCCAGCATTTT.

Note on this clone: Distinct nucleotide sequences in the sample also encode this CDR3. The chain uses TRBV29-1 and TRBJ1-3; D gene unclear. Trimming took 4 bases from V and 0 from J, leaving 4 bases between them. Germline V gene lookup returns CDR1 SQVTM and CDR2 ANQGSEA. CDR3 size: 12 residues. CDR3 sequence (DNA): TGCAGCGTTGTGGGCTCTGGAAACACCATATATTTT. Protein product: CSVVGSGNTIYF.